The clone carrying this TCR beta chain has a handful of counts. Its antigen is unknown. TCRalpha and TCRbeta libraries used 5'RACE with constant-segment primers and UMIs. TCRdb reprocessed the 5' RACE reads via MiXCR and lists one record per CDR3 protein. The top ten hold 10% to 15% of the sample, which has just over 400,000 distinct CDR3 sequences, about 22% seen once. These data originate in a study of T-cell memory formation after mild COVID-19. Study in general: Among the donors, TCR clusters were largely specific to each donor. Study-level points and caveats: Pre-infection memory already had some responding clones, implying cross-reactive memory joined.

The CDR3 covers 12 residues. Germline CDR1 reads GTSNPN; CDR2 reads SVGIG (reference sequence). The ends lost 5 bases at V and 6 bases at J; junction bases unmatched: 6. This sequence joins TRBV30 and TRBJ2-7, with 8 bases lining up with TRBD1. The material sequenced was PBMCs or a T cell subset sorted from them (not recorded which). The clonotype was recovered from an adult woman who had mild COVID-19 (a few samples of this study predate the infection). Cell type and time point are not known. The CDR3 reads CAWVYDRGEQYF. CDR3 nucleotides: TGTGCCTGGGTGTACGACAGGGGCGAGCAGTACTTC.